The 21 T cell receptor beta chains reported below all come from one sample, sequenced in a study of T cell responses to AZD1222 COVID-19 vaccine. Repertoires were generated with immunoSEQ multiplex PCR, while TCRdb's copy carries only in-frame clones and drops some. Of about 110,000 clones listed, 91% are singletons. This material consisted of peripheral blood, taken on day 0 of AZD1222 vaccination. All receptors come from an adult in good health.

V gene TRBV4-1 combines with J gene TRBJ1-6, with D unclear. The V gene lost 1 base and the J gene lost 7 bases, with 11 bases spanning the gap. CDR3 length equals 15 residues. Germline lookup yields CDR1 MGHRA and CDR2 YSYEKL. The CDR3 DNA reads TGCGCCAGCAGCCAAGTCCGGACCCAGAATTCACCCCTCCACTTT. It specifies CASSQVRTQNSPLHF.

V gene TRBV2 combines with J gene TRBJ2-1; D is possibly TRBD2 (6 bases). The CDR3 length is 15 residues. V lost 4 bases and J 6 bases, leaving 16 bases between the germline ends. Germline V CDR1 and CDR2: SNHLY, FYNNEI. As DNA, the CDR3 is TGTGCCAGCAGTGTACTAGCTTCCCCACTCAATGAGCAGTTCTTC. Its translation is CASSVLASPLNEQFF.

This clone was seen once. The CDR3 coding sequence is TGTGCTAGTGGTTTGAGAACAACAGGGGAAACTGAAGCTTTCTTT. Amino acids: CASGLRTTGETEAFF. This rearrangement joins TRBV12-5 to TRBJ1-1; 7 positions match TRBD1. The CDR3 sequence is 15 residues long. V was clipped by 2 bases and J by 5 bases; unmatched bases: 8. CDR1 is LGHNT, CDR2 FRNRAP, per germline.

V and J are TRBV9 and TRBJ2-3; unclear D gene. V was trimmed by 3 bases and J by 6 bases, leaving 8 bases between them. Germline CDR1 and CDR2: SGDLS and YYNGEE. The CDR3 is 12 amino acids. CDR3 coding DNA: TGTGCCAGCAGCGCGGACCTGGATACGCAGTATTTT. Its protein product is CASSADLDTQYF.

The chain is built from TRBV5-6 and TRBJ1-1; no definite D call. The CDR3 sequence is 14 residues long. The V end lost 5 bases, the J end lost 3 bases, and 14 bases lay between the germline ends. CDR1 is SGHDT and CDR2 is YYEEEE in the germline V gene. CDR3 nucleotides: TGTGCCAGCAGTTACGACATGTGGGACACTGAAGCTTTCTTT. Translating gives CASSYDMWDTEAFF.

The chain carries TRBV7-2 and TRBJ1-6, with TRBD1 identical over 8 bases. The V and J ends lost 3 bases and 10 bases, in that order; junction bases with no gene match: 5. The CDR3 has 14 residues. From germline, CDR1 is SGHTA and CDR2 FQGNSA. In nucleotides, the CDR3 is TGTGCCAGCAGCTTCGGACAGGGAGAATCACCCCTCCACTTT. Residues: CASSFGQGESPLHF.

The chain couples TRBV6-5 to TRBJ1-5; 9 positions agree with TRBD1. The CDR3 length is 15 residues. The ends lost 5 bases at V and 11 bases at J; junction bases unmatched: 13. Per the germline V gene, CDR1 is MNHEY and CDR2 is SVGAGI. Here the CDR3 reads CASSRGQGQDGAQHF. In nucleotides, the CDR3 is TGTGCCAGCAGTCGAGGACAGGGGCAAGACGGGGCCCAGCATTTT.

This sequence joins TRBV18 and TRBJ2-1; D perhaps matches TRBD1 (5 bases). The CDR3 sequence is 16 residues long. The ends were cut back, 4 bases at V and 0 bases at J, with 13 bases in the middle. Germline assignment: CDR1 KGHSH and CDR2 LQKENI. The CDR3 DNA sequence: TGTGCCAGCTCACAGGGGAATCCAACCTCCTACAATGAGCAGTTCTTC. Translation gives CASSQGNPTSYNEQFF. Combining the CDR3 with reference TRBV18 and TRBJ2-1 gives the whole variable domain NAGVMQNPRHLVRRRGQEARLRCSPMKGHSHVYWYRQLPEEGLKFMVYLQKENIIDESGMPKERFSAEFPKEGPSILRIQQVVRGDSAAYFCASSQGNPTSYNEQFFGPGTRLTVL.

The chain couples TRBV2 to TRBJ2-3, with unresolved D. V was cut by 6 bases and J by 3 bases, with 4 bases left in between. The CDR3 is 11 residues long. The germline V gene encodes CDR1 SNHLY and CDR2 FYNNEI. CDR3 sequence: CASRITDTQYF. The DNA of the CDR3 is TGTGCCAGCAGGATTACAGATACGCAGTATTTT.

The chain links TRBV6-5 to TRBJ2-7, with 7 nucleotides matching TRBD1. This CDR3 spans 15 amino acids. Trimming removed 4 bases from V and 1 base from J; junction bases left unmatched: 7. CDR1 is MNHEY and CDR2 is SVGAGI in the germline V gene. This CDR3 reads CASSSYRGPSYEQYF. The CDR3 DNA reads TGTGCCAGCAGTTCCTATAGGGGGCCTTCCTACGAGCAGTACTTC.

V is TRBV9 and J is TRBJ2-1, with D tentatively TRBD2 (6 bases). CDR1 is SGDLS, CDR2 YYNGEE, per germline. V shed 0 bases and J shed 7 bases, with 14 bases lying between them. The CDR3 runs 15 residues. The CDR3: CASSVDPRGGNEQFF. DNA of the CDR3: TGTGCCAGCAGCGTAGACCCCCGGGGAGGTAATGAGCAGTTCTTC.

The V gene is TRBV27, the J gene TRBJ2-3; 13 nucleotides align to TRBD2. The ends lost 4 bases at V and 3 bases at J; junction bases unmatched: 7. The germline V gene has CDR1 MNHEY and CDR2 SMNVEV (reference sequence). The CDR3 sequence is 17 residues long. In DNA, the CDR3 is TGTGCCAGCAGTTCCTTACTAGCGGGAGGGCCGACAGATACGCAGTATTTT. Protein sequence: CASSSLLAGGPTDTQYF.

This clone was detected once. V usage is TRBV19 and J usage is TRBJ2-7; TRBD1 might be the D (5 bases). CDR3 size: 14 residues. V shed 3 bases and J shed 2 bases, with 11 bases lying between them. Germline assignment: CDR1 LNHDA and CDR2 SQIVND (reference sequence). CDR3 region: CASSIAGIPYEQYF. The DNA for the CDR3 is TGTGCCAGTAGTATTGCAGGGATCCCCTACGAGCAGTACTTC.

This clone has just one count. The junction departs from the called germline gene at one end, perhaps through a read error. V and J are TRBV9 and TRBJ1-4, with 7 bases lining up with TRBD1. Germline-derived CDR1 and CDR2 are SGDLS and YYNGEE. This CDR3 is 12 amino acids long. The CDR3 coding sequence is TGTGCCAGCAGCGCCCACAGGGGACGCAGCCGTTTT. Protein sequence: CASSAHRGRSRF.

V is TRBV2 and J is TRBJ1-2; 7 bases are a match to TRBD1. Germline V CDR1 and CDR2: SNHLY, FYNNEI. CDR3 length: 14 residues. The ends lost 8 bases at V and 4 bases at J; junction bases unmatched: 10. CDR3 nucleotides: TGTGCCAGCCGCTCCGGACAGGCGGTCTATGGCTACACCTTC. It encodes CASRSGQAVYGYTF.

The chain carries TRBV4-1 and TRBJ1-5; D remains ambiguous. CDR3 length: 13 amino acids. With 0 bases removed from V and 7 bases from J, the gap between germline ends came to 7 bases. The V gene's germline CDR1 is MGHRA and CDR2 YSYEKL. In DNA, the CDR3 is TGCGCCAGCAGCCAAGATGGGAAACAGCCCCAGCATTTT. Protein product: CASSQDGKQPQHF.

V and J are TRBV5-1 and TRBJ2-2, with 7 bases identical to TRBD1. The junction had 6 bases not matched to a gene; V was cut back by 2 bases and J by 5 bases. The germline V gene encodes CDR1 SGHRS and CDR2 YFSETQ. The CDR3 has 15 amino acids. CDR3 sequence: CASSFRDSQTGELFF. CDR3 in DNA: TGCGCCAGCAGCTTCCGGGACAGCCAAACCGGGGAGCTGTTTTTT.

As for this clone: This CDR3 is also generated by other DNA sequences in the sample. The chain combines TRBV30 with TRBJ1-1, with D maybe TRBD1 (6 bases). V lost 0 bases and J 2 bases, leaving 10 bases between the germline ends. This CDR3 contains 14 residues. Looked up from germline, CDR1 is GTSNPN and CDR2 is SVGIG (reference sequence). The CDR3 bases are TGTGCCTGGAGTGTATCAGGGGTTAACACTGAAGCTTTCTTT. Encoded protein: CAWSVSGVNTEAFF.

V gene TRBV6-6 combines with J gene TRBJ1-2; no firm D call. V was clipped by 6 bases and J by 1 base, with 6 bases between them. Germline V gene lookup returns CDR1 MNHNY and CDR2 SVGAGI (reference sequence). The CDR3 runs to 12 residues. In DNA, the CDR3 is TGTGCCAGCAGGGAGGGTAACTATGGCTACACCTTC. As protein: CASREGNYGYTF.

The CDR3 loop reads CASSEGQLNTDTQYF. Written as DNA, the CDR3 is TGCGCCAGCAGTGAAGGACAGCTCAACACAGATACGCAGTATTTT. This chain connects TRBV10-1 to TRBJ2-3; D possibly corresponds to TRBD1 (6 bases). V was shortened by 3 bases and J by 2 bases, with 12 bases between the two germline ends. Germline CDR1 is WNHNN and CDR2 is SYGVQD (reference sequence). The CDR3 extends over 15 amino acids.

The CDR3 coding sequence is TGTGCCAGCAGAGGGTGGGGGCCAGATTCACCCCTCCACTTT. Residues: CASRGWGPDSPLHF. The V call is TRBV27, the J call TRBJ1-6, with a possible D match to TRBD1 (6 bases). V dropped 6 bases and J dropped 8 bases, with 14 bases sitting between them. CDR1 and CDR2 from the germline V gene are MNHEY and SMNVEV (reference sequence). The CDR3 has 14 amino acids.